This T cell receptor beta chain was found in a study of T cell responses to AZD1222 COVID-19 vaccine. At the level of the study: Samples with a second dose at about 4 or about 12 weeks were pooled together.

Germline loops: CDR1 MNHEY, CDR2 SVGEGT. The CDR3 length is 15 residues. V gave up 2 bases and J gave up 3 bases, with 14 bases separating them. A word on this clone: Its target is not known.

Method: immunoSEQ multiplex PCR; TCRdb's copy keeps in-frame clones and lacks some. The sample has approximately 180,000 clones, 85% to 95% seen once. Overall study findings and caveats: Clonal diversity was possibly underestimated; the donors were predominantly white British and more often female.

Here the sequenced sample was peripheral blood, taken on day 0 of AZD1222 vaccination. The receptor comes from an adult in good health. The V and J genes are TRBV6-2 or TRBV6-3 and TRBJ2-7; tentative D call: TRBD2 (6 bases). In DNA, the CDR3 is TGTGCCAGCAGTTACCGTCCTTTGGGGGGCTACGAGCAGTACGTC. This translates into CASSYRPLGGYEQYV.